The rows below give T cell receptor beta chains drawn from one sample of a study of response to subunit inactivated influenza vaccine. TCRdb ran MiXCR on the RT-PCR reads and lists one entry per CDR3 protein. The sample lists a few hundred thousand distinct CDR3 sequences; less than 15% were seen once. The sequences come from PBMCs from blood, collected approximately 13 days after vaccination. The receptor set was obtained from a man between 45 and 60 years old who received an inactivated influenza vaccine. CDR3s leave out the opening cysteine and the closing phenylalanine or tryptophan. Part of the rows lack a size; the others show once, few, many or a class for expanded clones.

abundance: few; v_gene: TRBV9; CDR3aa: ASSVGGATRETQY
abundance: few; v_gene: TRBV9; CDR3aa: ASSPINTEAF
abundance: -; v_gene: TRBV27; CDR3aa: ASSFGQLAKNIQY
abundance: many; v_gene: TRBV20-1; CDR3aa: SARDLSSYEQY
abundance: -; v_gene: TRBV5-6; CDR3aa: ASSPGTSGFFEQY
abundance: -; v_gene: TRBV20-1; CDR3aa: SAREAGQGSLAKNIQY
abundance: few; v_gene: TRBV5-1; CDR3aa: AAAEGGGAKETQY
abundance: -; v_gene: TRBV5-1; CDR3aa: ASSLSGRGTETQY
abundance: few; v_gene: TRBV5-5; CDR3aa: ASSMSWANQPQH
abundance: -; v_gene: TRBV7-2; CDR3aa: ASSLVSRGADTQY
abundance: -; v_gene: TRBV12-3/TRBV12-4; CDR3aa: ASSHRDRGQTQY
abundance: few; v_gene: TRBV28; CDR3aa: ASSLVGAAHQETQY
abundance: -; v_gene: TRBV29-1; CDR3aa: SVRGQLSYEQY
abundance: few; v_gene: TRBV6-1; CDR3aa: ASKLLNTEAF
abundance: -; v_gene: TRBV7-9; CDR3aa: ASRSGTGSHTGELF
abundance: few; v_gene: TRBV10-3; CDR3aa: AISESGWTEAF
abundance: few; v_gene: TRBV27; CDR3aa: ASSARTSGSYNEQF
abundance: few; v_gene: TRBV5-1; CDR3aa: ASRTDKREQY
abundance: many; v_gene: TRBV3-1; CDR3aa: ASSQDQWARYNSPLH
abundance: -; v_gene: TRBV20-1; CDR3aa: SATSGDTYNEQF
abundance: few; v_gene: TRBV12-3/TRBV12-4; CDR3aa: ASSLITGSTDTQY
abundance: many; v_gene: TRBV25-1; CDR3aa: ASSPSAGSGANVLT
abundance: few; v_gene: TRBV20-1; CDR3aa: SAREGTVPYEQY
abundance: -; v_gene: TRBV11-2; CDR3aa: ASSYSLDAAFEKLF
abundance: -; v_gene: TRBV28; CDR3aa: ASRTQLAGVADTQY
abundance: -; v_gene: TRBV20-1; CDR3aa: SATIQGGANSPLH
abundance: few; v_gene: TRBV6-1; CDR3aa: ASSTGLRVSYEQY
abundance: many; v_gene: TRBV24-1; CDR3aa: ATSSGNEQY
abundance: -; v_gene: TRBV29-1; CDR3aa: SVVTRRGTYEQY
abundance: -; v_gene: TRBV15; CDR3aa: ATSRPALRKFNYGYT
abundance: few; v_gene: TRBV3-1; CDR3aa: ASSQVGSRTEAF
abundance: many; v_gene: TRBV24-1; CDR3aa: ATSVAAGTGGTDTQY
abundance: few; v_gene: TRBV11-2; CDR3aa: ASSLVGRARENTQY
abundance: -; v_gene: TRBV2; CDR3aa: ASRMTGVISPLH
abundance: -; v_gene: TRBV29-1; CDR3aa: SVGELRDEKLF
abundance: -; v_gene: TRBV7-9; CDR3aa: ASSSGTGTREQY
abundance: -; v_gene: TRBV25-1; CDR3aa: ASSDTQVKRNTEAF
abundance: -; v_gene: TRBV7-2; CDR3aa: ASGWGDYEQY
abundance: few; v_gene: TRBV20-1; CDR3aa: SAAPLEAHSYNEQF
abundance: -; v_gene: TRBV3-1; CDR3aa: ASSFRDRVFDEQY
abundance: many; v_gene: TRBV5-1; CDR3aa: ASSISGSTDTQY
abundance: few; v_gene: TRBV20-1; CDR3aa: SARAGGGAGETQY
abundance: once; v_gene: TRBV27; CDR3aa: ARSLWTRVHHSNQPQH
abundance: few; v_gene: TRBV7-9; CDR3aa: ASSFSLQGQETQY
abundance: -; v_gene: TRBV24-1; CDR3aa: ATSDSGERSYGYT
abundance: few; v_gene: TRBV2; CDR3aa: ASSLKAEQY
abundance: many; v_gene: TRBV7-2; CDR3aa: ASSLMQVSYEQY
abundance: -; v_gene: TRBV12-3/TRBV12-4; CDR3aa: ASSSRDRGFYEQY
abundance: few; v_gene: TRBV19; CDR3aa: ASSIGAGLPTGELF
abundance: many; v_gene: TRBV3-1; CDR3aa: ASSQWEWELTQY
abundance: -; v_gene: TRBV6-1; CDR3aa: ASSPWSGDSNQPQH
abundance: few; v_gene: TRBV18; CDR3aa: ASSTGRTEAF
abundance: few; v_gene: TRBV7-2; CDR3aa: ASSLDSGISYEQY
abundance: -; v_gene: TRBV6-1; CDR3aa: ASSPGMNYGYT
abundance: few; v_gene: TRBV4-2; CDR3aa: ASSQPGGPYEQY
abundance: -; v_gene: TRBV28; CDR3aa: ASSLLRGQSSYEQY
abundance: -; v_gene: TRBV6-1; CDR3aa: ASTPQGQGATLN